The 10 T cell receptor beta chains listed next were all sequenced from one sample in a study of OX40 agonist ivuxolimab in advanced cancers. The repertoire was sequenced with immunoSEQ multiplex PCR; TCRdb's copy has only in-frame clones and lacks some. The sample yields about 30,000 clones, roughly 83% seen once. Sequences were derived from CD4+ or CD8+ T cells sorted from blood, sampled in a trial of the OX40 agonist ivuxolimab. The receptors here all came from an adult with an advanced solid tumor such as melanoma, head and neck, liver or kidney cancer.

This clone occurred once. V usage is TRBV28 and J usage is TRBJ2-2; 8 bases agree with TRBD2. The V segment lost 4 bases and the J segment 5 bases; nucleotides outside the gene matches: 6. CDR1 MDHEN and CDR2 SYDVKM come from the germline V gene. This CDR3 comprises 15 residues. CDR3 residues: CASSYPPGGTGELFF. The CDR3 DNA follows: TGTGCCAGCAGTTACCCCCCGGGGGGGACCGGGGAGCTGTTTTTT.

J is TRBJ2-5 and V is TRBV7-3; D is perhaps TRBD1 or TRBD2 (5 bases each). Germline V CDR1 and CDR2: SGHTA, FQGTGA. CDR3 length: 14 amino acids. Trimming cost V 3 bases and J 3 bases, with 11 bases left between them. The CDR3 DNA sequence: TGTGCCAGCAGCTTTGGGGGTGGGGAAGAGACCCAGTACTTC. This codes for CASSFGGGEETQYF.

This rearrangement joins TRBV6-5 to TRBJ2-5; 8 bases agree with TRBD1. The J call is doubtful: the DNA matches TRBJ2-7 better. The CDR3 loop spans 16 amino acids. From germline, CDR1 is MNHEY and CDR2 SVGAGI. CDR3 DNA sequence: TGTGCCAGCAGTTACTTCGGGGGCAGGGGGCCCTACGAGCAGTACTTC. Protein product: CASSYFGGRGPYEQYF.

Only one count was recorded for this clone. V gene TRBV13 combines with J gene TRBJ2-2; no firm D call. The CDR3 is 13 amino acids. Germline CDR1 PRHDT, CDR2 FYEKMQ (reference sequence). V gave up 5 bases and J gave up 8 bases, with 12 bases separating them. CDR3 in amino acids: CASSIVGSGELFF. The CDR3 nucleotides read TGTGCCAGCAGCATCGTCGGGTCTGGGGAGCTGTTTTTT.

This chain joins TRBV6-5 and TRBJ1-6, with D perhaps TRBD1 (6 bases). Germline CDR1 is MNHEY and CDR2 is SVGAGI. The CDR3 is 15 residues long. Trimming took 2 bases from V and 2 from J, leaving 7 bases between them. The CDR3 reads CASSYRDTYNSPLHF. The CDR3 coding sequence is TGTGCCAGCAGTTACAGGGACACCTATAATTCACCCCTCCACTTT.

The CDR3 nucleotides are TGTGCCAGCAGCAGGGAACCTCTAGCGGGGGGAGGGGGCACAGATACGCAGTATTTT. Its translation is CASSREPLAGGGGTDTQYF. The V call is TRBV5-4, the J call TRBJ2-3, with TRBD2 matching 11 bases. The germline gives CDR1 SGHNT, CDR2 YYREEE (reference sequence). The CDR3 runs 19 residues. With V trimmed by 4 bases and J by 1 base, 14 bases remained unmatched. The full variable domain, completed using reference TRBV5-4 and TRBJ2-3, is ETGVTQSPTHLIKTRGQQVTLRCSSQSGHNTVSWYQQALGQGPQFIFQYYREEENGRGNFPPRFSGLQFPNYSSELNVNALELDDSALYLCASSREPLAGGGGTDTQYFGPGTRLTVL.

This clone has a single count. The gene calls are TRBV6-5 and TRBJ2-1; D may be TRBD2 (7 bases). The CDR3 length is 14 residues. Trimming pared 7 bases from V and 4 bases from J, leaving 14 bases between. Germline V gene data show CDR1 as MNHEY and CDR2 as SVGAGI. CDR3: CASTLRGGYNEQFF. The DNA for the CDR3 is TGTGCCAGCACCCTAAGGGGGGGTTACAATGAGCAGTTCTTC.

J is TRBJ2-4 and V is TRBV6-1; D tentatively reads TRBD1 or TRBD2 (6 bases each). The CDR3 extends over 15 amino acids. Trimming left V 2 bases short and J 6 bases short, with 14 bases between. Germline V lookup: CDR1 MNHNS, CDR2 SASEGT. Here the CDR3 DNA reads TGTGCCAGCAGTGAATCCGGGGGCTTGGCAAACATTCAGTACTTC. The encoded protein is CASSESGGLANIQYF.

The chain links TRBV15 to TRBJ1-1; D is unresolved. CDR1 LNHNV and CDR2 YYDKDF come from the germline V gene (reference sequence). The V gene lost 5 bases and the J gene lost 7 bases, with 11 bases spanning the gap. The CDR3 extends over 12 amino acids. CDR3 loop: CATSGHRGEAFF. The CDR3 DNA is TGTGCCACCAGCGGCCACCGTGGTGAAGCTTTCTTT.

This clone was observed a handful of times. The chain employs TRBV29-1 and TRBJ1-1; the D is unclear. The germline gives CDR1 SQVTM, CDR2 ANQGSEA. This CDR3 is built from 11 residues. Trimming took off 4 bases at V and 10 bases at J, with 13 bases between the two ends. The CDR3 DNA is TGCAGCGTTGTAGGTTCCCGAGGAGCTTTCTTT. Protein product: CSVVGSRGAFF. Full variable domain (remainder filled in from reference TRBV29-1 and TRBJ1-1): SAVISQKPSRDICQRGTSLTIQCQVDSQVTMMFWYRQQPGQSLTLIATANQGSEATYESGFVIDKFPISRPNLTFSTLTVSNMSPEDSSIYLCSVVGSRGAFFGQGTRLTVV.